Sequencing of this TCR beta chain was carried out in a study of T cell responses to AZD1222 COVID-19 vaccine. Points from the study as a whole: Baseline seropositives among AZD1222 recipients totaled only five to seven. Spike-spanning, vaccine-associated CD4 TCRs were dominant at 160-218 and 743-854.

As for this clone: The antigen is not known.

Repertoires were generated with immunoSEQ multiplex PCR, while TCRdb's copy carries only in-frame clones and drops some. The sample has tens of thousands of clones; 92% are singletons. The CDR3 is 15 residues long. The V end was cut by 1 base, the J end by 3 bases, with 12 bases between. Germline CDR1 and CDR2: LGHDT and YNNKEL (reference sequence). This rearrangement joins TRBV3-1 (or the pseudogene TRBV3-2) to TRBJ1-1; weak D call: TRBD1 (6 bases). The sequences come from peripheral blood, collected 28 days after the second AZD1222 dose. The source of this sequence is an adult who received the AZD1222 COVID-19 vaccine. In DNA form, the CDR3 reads TGTGCCAGCAGCCAAGGGGGAGGGGGTTACACTGAAGCTTTCTTT. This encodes CASSQGGGGYTEAFF.